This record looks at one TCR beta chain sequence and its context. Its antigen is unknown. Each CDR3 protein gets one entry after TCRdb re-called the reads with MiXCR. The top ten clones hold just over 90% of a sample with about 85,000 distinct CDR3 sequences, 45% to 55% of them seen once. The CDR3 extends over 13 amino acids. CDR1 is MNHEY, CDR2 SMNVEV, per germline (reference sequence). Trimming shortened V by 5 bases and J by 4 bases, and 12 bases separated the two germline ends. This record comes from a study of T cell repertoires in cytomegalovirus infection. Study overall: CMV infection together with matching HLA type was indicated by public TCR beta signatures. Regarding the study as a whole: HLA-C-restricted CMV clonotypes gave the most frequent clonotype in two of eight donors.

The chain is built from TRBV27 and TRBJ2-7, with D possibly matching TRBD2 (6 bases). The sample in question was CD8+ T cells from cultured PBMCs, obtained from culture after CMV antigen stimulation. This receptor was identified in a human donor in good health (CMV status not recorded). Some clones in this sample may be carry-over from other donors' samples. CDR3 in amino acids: CASSLGLQYEQYF. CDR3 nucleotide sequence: TGTGCCAGCAGTCTCGGACTACAATACGAGCAGTACTTC.